A single sample is the source of the 16 T cell receptor beta chains below, sequenced in a study of CD8 T cells in Susac syndrome. RNA totalling roughly 0.5 to 1 ug underwent reverse transcription with random hexamers. A single record per CDR3 protein comes from TCRdb applying MiXCR to the immunoSEQ multiplex PCR reads. There are 180,000 or so distinct CDR3 sequences in the sample; just under 95% occur only once, and about 0.1% lies in the top ten. Input material: CD4+ T cells from PBMCs. These receptors came from a human donor in good health.

The chain links TRBV30 to TRBJ2-4; perhaps TRBD2 as D (5 bases). Germline CDR1 is GTSNPN and CDR2 is SVGIG (reference sequence). The CDR3 is made up of 13 amino acids. Trimming pared 0 bases from V and 9 bases from J, leaving 12 bases between. CDR3 coding DNA: TGTGCCTGGAGTGTAGTGGTGGGGAGCATTCAGTACTTC. This gives the protein CAWSVVVGSIQYF.

The chain recombines TRBV18 with TRBJ2-5; TRBD2 agrees at 8 bases. CDR1 and CDR2 (germline): KGHSH, LQKENI. The CDR3 loop spans 16 amino acids. The J segment lost 5 bases and the V segment lost 2 bases, leaving 10 bases of the junction unmatched. The CDR3 DNA is TGTGCCAGCTCACCAGGATCCGGGAGGGCCGGGGAGACCCAGTACTTC. It codes for CASSPGSGRAGETQYF.

This chain uses TRBV4-2 with TRBJ2-1, with D possibly matching TRBD2 (6 bases). The V gene's germline CDR1 is LGHNA and CDR2 YNFKEQ. CDR3 length: 17 residues. Trimming took off 0 bases at V and 0 bases at J, with 12 bases between the two ends. CDR3 loop: CASSQDGAGSSYNEQFF. The CDR3 DNA reads as TGTGCCAGCAGCCAAGATGGGGCCGGGAGCTCCTACAATGAGCAGTTCTTC.

V is TRBV9 and J is TRBJ2-2, with unresolved D. V shed 3 bases and J shed 1 base, with 13 bases lying between them. CDR1 and CDR2 from the germline V gene are SGDLS and YYNGEE. The CDR3 runs 16 residues. The CDR3 spells CASSDERLGNTGELFF. The DNA for the CDR3 is TGTGCCAGCAGCGACGAACGATTGGGGAACACCGGGGAGCTGTTTTTT.

This clonotype is a singleton in its sample. CDR3 protein: CASSFQLGFYNEQFF. The CDR3 region has the DNA TGTGCCAGCAGCTTTCAATTAGGCTTCTACAATGAGCAGTTCTTC. The chain has TRBV7-2 and TRBJ2-1; D remains unclear. The CDR3 spans 15 residues. Germline CDR1 and CDR2: SGHTA and FQGNSA. V shed 3 bases and J shed 3 bases, with 12 bases lying between them.

J is TRBJ2-5 and V is TRBV7-9, with a possible D match to TRBD1 (5 bases). V lost 0 bases to trimming and J lost 4 bases, with 6 bases between them. There are 13 residues in the CDR3. Germline loops: CDR1 SEHNR, CDR2 FQNEAQ (reference sequence). In DNA, the CDR3 is TGTGCCAGCAGCTTAGCGACAGCAGAGACCCAGTACTTC. This sequence encodes CASSLATAETQYF.

The chain recombines TRBV6-2 or TRBV6-3 with TRBJ2-7, with D possibly matching TRBD2 (6 bases). Germline-derived CDR1 and CDR2 are MNHEY and SVGEGT. V was cut by 2 bases and J by 3 bases, with 14 bases left in between. The CDR3 runs 15 residues. The CDR3 nucleotides read TGTGCCAGCAGTTACCCAAGGAAGGAGGGCTACGAGCAGTACTTC. This codes for CASSYPRKEGYEQYF.

The CDR3 region is CSVAGVLAKNIQYF. For the CDR3, the DNA is TGCAGCGTTGCCGGAGTACTAGCCAAAAACATTCAGTACTTC. The genes are TRBV29-1 and TRBJ2-4; D call uncertain. The CDR3 spans 14 residues. Germline loops: CDR1 SQVTM, CDR2 ANQGSEA. Trimming took off 4 bases at V and 0 bases at J, with 10 bases between the two ends.

J is TRBJ2-7 and V is TRBV6-5, with D tentatively TRBD1 (5 bases). The germline gives CDR1 MNHEY, CDR2 SVGAGI. The CDR3 is 11 residues long. Between the trimmed V and J ends, which lost 5 bases and 6 bases, there was a span of 8 bases. CDR3 region: CASSQGVEQYF. CDR3 bases: TGTGCCAGCAGTCAAGGGGTCGAGCAGTACTTC.

The chain carries TRBV9 and TRBJ2-1; TRBD1 matches 9 bases. With 4 bases clipped from V and 7 bases from J, the junction kept 9 bases outside the gene matches. Germline V gene lookup returns CDR1 SGDLS and CDR2 YYNGEE. The CDR3 spans 15 residues. The CDR3, as DNA: TGTGCCAGCAGCACATACGGGACAGGGACAAATGAGCAGTTCTTC. As protein: CASSTYGTGTNEQFF.

This chain links TRBV12-3 or TRBV12-4 with TRBJ2-1, with 9 bases fitting TRBD1. The CDR3 covers 15 residues. With V trimmed by 6 bases and J by 9 bases, 12 bases remained unmatched. CDR3 DNA sequence: TGTGCCAGCAGCCCACAGGGGGCTGGGGTCCGTGAGCAGTTCTTC. The encoded protein is CASSPQGAGVREQFF.

The V and J genes are TRBV20-1 and TRBJ2-3, with TRBD1 matching 9 bases. Germline lookup yields CDR1 DFQATT and CDR2 SNEGSKA (reference sequence). V shed 2 bases, J shed 4 bases, and the junction held 7 bases outside the gene matches. This CDR3 has 15 amino acids. CDR3 amino acids: CSARSPGQGPDTQYF. DNA of the CDR3: TGCAGTGCTAGATCACCGGGACAGGGCCCAGATACGCAGTATTTT.

The chain carries TRBV15 and TRBJ2-7; D ambiguous. Per germline, CDR1 LNHNV and CDR2 YYDKDF (reference sequence). The germline V and J ends were trimmed by 1 base and 3 bases, with 7 bases remaining between them. The CDR3 loop spans 13 amino acids. The CDR3 region is CATSRAPDYEQYF. The CDR3 DNA follows: TGTGCCACCAGCAGAGCCCCAGACTACGAGCAGTACTTC.

V and J are TRBV12-3 or TRBV12-4 and TRBJ2-5, with D possibly TRBD1 on 5 matching bases. This CDR3 is 14 amino acids long. Trimming pared 6 bases from V and 5 bases from J, leaving 16 bases between. The CDR3: CASSHDSSRETQYF. The CDR3 bases are TGTGCCAGCAGCCACGACAGTTCTAGGGAGACCCAGTACTTC.

The chain has TRBV30 and TRBJ2-7; 8 nucleotides match TRBD2. Trimming took 1 base from V and 12 from J; bases not matched to a gene: 5. The CDR3 length is 11 residues. Germline assignment: CDR1 GTSNPN and CDR2 SVGIG (reference sequence). Written as DNA, the CDR3 is TGTGCCTGGAGTGAACAGCGGGAGTGGTACTTC. It translates to CAWSEQREWYF.

The chain couples TRBV7-2 to TRBJ2-1; 9 nucleotides line up with TRBD1. Germline CDR1 and CDR2: SGHTA and FQGNSA. The CDR3 runs 15 residues. The J segment lost 4 bases and the V segment lost 7 bases, leaving 8 bases of the junction unmatched. The CDR3 region is CASTPQGQGYNEQFF. CDR3 bases: TGTGCCAGCACCCCCCAGGGACAGGGTTACAATGAGCAGTTCTTC.